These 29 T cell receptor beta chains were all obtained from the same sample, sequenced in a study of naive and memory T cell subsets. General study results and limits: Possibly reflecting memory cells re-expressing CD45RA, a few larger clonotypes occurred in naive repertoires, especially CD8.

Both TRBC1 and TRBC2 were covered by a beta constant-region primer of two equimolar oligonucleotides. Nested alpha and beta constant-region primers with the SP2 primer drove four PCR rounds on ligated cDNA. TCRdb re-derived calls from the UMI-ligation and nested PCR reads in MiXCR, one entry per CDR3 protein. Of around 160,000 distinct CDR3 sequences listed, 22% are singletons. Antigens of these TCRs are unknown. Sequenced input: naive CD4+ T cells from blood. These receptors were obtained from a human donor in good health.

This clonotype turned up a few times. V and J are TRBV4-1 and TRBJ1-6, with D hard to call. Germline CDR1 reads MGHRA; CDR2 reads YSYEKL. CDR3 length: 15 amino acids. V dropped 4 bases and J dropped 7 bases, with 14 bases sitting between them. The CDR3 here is CASSPGGNLNSPLHF. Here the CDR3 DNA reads TGCGCCAGCAGCCCAGGAGGCAATCTCAATTCACCCCTCCACTTT.

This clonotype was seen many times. The CDR3, as DNA: TGCGCCAGCAGCGGTCGGGGATCAAGCTCCTACGAGCAGTACTTC. Residues: CASSGRGSSSYEQYF. This chain links TRBV5-1 with TRBJ2-7; possible D gene TRBD2, 5 bases. With 4 bases removed from V and 0 bases from J, the gap between germline ends came to 14 bases. The germline CDR1 and CDR2 sequences are SGHRS and YFSETQ. This CDR3 has 15 amino acids.

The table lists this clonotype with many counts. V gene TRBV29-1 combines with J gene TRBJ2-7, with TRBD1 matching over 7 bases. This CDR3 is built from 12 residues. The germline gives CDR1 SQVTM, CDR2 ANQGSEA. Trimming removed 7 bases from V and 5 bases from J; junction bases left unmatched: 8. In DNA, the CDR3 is TGCAGCGCTAAGACAGGGTCTGACGAGCAGTACTTC. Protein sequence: CSAKTGSDEQYF.

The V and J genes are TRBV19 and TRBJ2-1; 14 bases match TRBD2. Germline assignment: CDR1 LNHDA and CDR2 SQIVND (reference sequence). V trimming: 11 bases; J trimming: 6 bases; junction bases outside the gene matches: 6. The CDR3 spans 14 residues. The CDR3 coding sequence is TGTGCCGCAGGGACTAGCGGGGGAGGCAATGAGCAGTTCTTC. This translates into CAAGTSGGGNEQFF. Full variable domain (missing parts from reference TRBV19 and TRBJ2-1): DGGITQSPKYLFRKEGQNVTLSCEQNLNHDAMYWYRQDPGQGLRLIYYSQIVNDFQKGDIAEGYSVSREKKESFPLTVTSAQKNPTAFYLCAAGTSGGGNEQFFGPGTRLTVL.

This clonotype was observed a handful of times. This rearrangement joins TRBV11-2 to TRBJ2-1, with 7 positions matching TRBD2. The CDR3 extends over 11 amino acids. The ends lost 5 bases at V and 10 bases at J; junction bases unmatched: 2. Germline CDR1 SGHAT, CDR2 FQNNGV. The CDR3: CASSPGGEQFF. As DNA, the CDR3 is TGTGCCAGCAGCCCGGGAGGCGAGCAGTTCTTC.

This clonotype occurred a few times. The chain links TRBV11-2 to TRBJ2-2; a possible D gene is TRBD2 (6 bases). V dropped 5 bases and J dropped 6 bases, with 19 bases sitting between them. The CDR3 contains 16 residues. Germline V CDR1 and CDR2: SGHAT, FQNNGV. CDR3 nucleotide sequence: TGTGCCAGCAGCCCAAGGTCTAGCGCAGGCCCCGGGGAGCTGTTTTTT. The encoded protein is CASSPRSSAGPGELFF. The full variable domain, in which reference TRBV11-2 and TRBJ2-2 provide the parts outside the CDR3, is EAGVAQSPRYKIIEKRQSVAFWCNPISGHATLYWYQQILGQGPKLLIQFQNNGVVDDSQLPKDRFSAERLKGVDSTLKIQPAKLEDSAVYLCASSPRSSAGPGELFFGEGSRLTVL.

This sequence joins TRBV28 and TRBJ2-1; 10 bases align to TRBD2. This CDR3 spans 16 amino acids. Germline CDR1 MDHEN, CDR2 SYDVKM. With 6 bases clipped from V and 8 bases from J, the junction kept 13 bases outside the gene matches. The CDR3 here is CASSSSGRAFFDEQFF. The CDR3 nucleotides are TGTGCCAGCAGCTCAAGCGGGAGGGCCTTTTTCGATGAGCAGTTCTTC.

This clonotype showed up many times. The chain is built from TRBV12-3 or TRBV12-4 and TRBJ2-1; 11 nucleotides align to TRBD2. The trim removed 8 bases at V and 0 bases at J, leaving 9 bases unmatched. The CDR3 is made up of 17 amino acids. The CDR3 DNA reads TGTGCCAGCCGGGCTACTAGCGGGAGATCCTCCTACAATGAGCAGTTCTTC. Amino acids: CASRATSGRSSYNEQFF.

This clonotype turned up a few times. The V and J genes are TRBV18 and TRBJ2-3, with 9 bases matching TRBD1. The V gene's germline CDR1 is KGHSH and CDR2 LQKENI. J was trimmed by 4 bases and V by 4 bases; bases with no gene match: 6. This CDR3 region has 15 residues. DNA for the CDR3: TGTGCCAGCTCACTCCGACAGGGGGAGGCAGATACGCAGTATTTT. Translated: CASSLRQGEADTQYF.

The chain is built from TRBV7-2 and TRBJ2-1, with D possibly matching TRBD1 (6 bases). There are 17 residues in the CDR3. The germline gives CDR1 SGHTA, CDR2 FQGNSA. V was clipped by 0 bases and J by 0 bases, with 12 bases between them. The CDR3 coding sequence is TGTGCCAGCAGCTTAGCGGGACACCTATTCTCCTACAATGAGCAGTTCTTC. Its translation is CASSLAGHLFSYNEQFF.

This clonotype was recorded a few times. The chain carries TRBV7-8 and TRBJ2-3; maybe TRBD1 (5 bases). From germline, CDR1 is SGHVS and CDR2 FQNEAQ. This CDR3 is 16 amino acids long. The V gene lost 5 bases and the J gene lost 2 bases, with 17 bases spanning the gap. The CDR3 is CASSPHATAATDTQYF. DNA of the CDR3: TGTGCCAGCAGCCCCCACGCGACAGCCGCCACAGATACGCAGTATTTT. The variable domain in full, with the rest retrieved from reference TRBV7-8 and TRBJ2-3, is GAGVSQSPRYKVAKRGQDVALRCDPISGHVSLFWYQQALGQGPEFLTYFQNEAQLDKSGLPSDRFFAERPEGSVSTLKIQRTQQEDSAVYLCASSPHATAATDTQYFGPGTRLTVL.

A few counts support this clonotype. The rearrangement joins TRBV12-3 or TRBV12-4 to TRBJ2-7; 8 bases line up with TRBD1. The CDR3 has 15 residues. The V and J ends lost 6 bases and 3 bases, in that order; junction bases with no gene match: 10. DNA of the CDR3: TGTGCCAGCAGCCAAGGGGACAGGAAAATCTACGAGCAGTACTTC. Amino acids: CASSQGDRKIYEQYF.

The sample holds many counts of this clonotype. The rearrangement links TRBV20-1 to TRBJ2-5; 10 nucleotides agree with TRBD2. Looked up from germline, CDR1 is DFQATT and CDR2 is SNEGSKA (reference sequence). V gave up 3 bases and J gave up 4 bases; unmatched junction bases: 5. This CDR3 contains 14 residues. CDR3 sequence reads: CSASNLAGVETQYF. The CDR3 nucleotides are TGCAGTGCTAGTAATCTAGCGGGAGTAGAGACCCAGTACTTC.

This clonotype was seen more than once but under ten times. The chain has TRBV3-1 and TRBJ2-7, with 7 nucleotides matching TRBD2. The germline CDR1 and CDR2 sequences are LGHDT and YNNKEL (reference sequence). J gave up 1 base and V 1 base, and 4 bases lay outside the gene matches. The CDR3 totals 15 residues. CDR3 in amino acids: CASSQGPAGSYEQYF. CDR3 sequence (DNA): TGTGCCAGCAGCCAAGGTCCAGCGGGATCCTACGAGCAGTACTTC.

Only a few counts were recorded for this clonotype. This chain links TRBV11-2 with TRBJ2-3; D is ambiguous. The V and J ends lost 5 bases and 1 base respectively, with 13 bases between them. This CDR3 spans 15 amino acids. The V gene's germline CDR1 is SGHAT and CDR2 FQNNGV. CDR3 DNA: TGTGCCAGCAGCCGACCGTCCAGGCGCACAGATACGCAGTATTTT. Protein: CASSRPSRRTDTQYF.

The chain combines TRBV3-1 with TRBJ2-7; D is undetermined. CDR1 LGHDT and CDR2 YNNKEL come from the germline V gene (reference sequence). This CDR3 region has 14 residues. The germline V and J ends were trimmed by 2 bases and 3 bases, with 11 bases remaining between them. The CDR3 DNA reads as TGTGCCAGCAGCCAATCCTACAGAAACTACGAGCAGTACTTC. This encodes CASSQSYRNYEQYF.

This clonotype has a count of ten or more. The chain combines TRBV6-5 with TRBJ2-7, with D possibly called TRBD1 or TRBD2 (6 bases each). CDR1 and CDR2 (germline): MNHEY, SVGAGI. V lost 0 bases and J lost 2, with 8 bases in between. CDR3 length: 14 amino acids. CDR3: CASSYSEGAYEQYF. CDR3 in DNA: TGTGCCAGCAGTTACTCGGAGGGGGCCTACGAGCAGTACTTC.

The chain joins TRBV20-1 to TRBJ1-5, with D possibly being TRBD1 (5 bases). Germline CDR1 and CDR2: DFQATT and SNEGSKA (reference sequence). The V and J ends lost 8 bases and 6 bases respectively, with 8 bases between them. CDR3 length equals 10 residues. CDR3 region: CSTGGQPQHF. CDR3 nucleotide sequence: TGCAGTACGGGGGGTCAGCCCCAGCATTTT.

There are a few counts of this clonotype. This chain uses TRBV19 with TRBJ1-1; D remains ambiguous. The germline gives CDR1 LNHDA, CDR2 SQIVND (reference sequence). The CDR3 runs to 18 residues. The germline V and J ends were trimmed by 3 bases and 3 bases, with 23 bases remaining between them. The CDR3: CASSIWSANPRRDTEAFF. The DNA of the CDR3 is TGTGCCAGTAGTATTTGGTCAGCTAACCCACGAAGGGACACTGAAGCTTTCTTT. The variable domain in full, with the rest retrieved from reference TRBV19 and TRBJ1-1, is DGGITQSPKYLFRKEGQNVTLSCEQNLNHDAMYWYRQDPGQGLRLIYYSQIVNDFQKGDIAEGYSVSREKKESFPLTVTSAQKNPTAFYLCASSIWSANPRRDTEAFFGQGTRLTVV.

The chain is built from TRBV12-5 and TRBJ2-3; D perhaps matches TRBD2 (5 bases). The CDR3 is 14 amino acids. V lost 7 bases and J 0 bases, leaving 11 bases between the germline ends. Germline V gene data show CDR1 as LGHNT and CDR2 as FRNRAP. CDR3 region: CASEKGASTDTQYF. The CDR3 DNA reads TGTGCTAGTGAGAAGGGAGCTAGCACAGATACGCAGTATTTT.

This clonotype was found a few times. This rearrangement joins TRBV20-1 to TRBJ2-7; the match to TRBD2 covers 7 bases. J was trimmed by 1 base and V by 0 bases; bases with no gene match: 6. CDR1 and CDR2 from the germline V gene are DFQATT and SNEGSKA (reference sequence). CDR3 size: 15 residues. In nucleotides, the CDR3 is TGCAGTGCTAGAGATCCCAGCGGGACTTCCTACGAGCAGTACTTC. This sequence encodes CSARDPSGTSYEQYF.

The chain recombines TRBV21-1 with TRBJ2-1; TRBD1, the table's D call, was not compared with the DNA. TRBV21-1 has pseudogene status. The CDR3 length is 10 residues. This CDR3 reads CAPWTGEQFF. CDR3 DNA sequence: TGTGCCCCCTGGACAGGGGAACAGTTCTTC.

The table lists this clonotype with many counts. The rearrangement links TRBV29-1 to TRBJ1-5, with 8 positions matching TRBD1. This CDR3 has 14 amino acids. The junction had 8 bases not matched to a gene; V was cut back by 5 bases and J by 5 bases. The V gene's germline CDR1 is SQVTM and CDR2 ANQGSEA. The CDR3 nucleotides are TGCAGCGTTCGAACAGGGGGGGAGGATCAGCCCCAGCATTTT. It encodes CSVRTGGEDQPQHF.

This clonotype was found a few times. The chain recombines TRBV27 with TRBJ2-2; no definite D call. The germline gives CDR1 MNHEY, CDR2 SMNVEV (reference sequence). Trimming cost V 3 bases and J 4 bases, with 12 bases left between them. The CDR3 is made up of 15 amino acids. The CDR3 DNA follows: TGTGCCAGCAGTTTTATGGCAGCTCCCACCGGGGAGCTGTTTTTT. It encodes CASSFMAAPTGELFF.

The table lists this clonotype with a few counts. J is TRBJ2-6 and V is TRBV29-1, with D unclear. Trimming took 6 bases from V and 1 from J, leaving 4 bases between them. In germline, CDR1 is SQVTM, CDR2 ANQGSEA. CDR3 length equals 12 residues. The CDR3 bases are TGCAGCGTCCAATCTGGGGCCAACGTCCTGACTTTC. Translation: CSVQSGANVLTF.

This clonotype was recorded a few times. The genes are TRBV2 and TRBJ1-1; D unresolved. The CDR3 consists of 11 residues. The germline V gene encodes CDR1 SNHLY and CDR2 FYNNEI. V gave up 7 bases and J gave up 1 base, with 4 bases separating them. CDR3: CASNRNTEAFF. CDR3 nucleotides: TGTGCCAGCAATAGGAACACTGAAGCTTTCTTT.

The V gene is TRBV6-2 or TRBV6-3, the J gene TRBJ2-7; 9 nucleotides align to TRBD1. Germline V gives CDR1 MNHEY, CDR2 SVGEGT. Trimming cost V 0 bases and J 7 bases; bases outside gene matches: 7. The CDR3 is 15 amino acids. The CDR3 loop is CASSYSNPGQGEQYF. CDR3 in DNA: TGTGCCAGCAGTTACTCGAACCCGGGACAGGGAGAGCAGTACTTC.

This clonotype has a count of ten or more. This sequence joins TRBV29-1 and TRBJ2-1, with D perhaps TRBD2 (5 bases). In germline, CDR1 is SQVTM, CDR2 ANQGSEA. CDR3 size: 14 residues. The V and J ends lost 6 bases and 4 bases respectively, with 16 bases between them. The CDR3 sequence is CSVPSSLRYNEQFF. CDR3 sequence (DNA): TGCAGCGTGCCTAGCAGTCTACGTTACAATGAGCAGTTCTTC.

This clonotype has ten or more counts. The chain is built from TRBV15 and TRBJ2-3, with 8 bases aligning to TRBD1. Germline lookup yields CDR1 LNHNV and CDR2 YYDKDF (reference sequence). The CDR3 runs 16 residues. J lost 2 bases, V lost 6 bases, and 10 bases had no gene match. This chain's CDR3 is CATRWTGLYYTDTQYF. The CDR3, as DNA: TGTGCCACCAGATGGACAGGGCTTTATTACACAGATACGCAGTATTTT.